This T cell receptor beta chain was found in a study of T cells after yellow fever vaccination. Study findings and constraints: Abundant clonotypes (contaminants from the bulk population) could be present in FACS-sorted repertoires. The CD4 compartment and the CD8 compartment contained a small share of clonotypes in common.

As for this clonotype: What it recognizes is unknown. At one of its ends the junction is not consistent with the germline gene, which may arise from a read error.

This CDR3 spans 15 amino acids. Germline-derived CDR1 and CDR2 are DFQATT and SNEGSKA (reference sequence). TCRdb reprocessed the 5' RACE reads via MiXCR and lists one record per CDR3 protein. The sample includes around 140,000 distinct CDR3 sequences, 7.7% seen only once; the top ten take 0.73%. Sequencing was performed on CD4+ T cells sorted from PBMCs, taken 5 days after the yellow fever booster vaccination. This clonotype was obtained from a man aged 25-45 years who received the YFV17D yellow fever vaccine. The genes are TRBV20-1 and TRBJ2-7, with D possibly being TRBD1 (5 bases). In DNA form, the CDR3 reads TGCAGTGCAGCTACAGGTCCCTATGCCTCCCACGAGCAGTACTTC. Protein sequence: CSAATGPYASHEQYF.